Listed below are T cell receptor beta chains from one sample, sequenced in a study of neurological immune-mediated disorders. Each CDR3 protein gets one entry after TCRdb re-called the 5' RACE reads with MiXCR. The sample gives tens of thousands of distinct CDR3 sequences, roughly 2% of which show up once; 2% to 2.5% is in the top ten. Sequenced material: PBMCs. The receptors here all came from a woman between 40 and 55 years old with multiple sclerosis. The CDR3 runs from the conserved cysteine through the conserved F or W. Fields, in order: clone size, CDR3 length, V gene, J gene, D gene, CDR3 protein, CDR3 DNA. The D gene is left open where the match is weak. Where a row states a size, it is once, few, many or the class of an expanded clone; other rows omit it.

many	15	TRBV7-2	TRBJ2-3	TRBD2	CATQTSGGAGDTQYF	TGTGCCACCCAGACTAGCGGGGGGGCCGGTGATACGCAGTATTTT
many	13	TRBV7-3	TRBJ1-1	.	CASSVRANTEAFF	TGTGCCAGCAGCGTCAGGGCCAACACTGAAGCTTTCTTT
many	15	TRBV5-5	TRBJ2-5	TRBD1	CASILGTGGAETQYF	TGTGCCAGCATCCTAGGAACAGGGGGCGCGGAGACCCAGTACTTC
many	16	TRBV7-9	TRBJ2-1	.	CASSSLGRGWYNEQFF	TGTGCCAGCAGCTCCCTCGGAAGGGGTTGGTACAATGAGCAGTTCTTC
.	12	TRBV18	TRBJ2-7	.	CASSPQTYEQYF	TGTGCCAGCTCACCACAGACCTACGAGCAGTACTTC
many	15	TRBV6-7	TRBJ1-5	.	CASSYLKGEGWPQHF	TGTGCCAGCAGTTATTTGAAGGGCGAGGGGTGGCCCCAGCATTTT
many	11	TRBV29-1	TRBJ2-5	TRBD2	CSGGGQETQYF	TGCAGCGGGGGAGGGCAAGAGACCCAGTACTTC
many	13	TRBV29-1	TRBJ1-1	.	CSHGNRPNTEAFF	TGCAGCCACGGAAACAGGCCAAACACTGAAGCTTTCTTT
many	14	TRBV7-9	TRBJ2-7	.	CASSLGNQGGEQYF	TGTGCCAGCAGCTTAGGGAACCAGGGAGGCGAGCAGTACTTC
many	15	TRBV24-1	TRBJ2-2	TRBD1	CATSDPGQITGELFF	TGTGCCACCAGTGATCCGGGACAGATCACCGGGGAGCTGTTTTTT
many	13	TRBV5-1	TRBJ1-4	.	CASSLALGEKLFF	TGCGCCAGCAGCTTGGCCTTGGGTGAAAAACTGTTTTTT
many	15	TRBV7-3	TRBJ2-3	TRBD1	CASSLTGTGSDTQYF	TGTGCCAGCAGCTTAACCGGGACAGGGTCAGATACGCAGTATTTT
many	13	TRBV4-1	TRBJ1-3	.	CASSQEPGNTIYF	TGCGCCAGCAGCCAAGAGCCTGGAAACACCATATATTTT
many	13	TRBV12-3/TRBV12-4	TRBJ1-5	.	CASSFGSRGPQHF	TGTGCCAGCAGTTTTGGGTCGCGGGGGCCCCAGCATTTT
many	11	TRBV20-1	TRBJ1-2	.	CSVGKNYGYTF	TGCAGTGTGGGCAAAAACTATGGCTACACCTTC
many	16	TRBV5-5	TRBJ1-1	.	CASSLAWGLMNTEAFF	TGTGCCAGCAGCTTGGCGTGGGGCCTTATGAACACTGAAGCTTTCTTT
many	12	TRBV5-1	TRBJ1-1	.	CASSHGTPEAFF	TGCGCCAGCAGCCACGGGACACCCGAAGCTTTCTTT
many	11	TRBV10-2	TRBJ2-7	TRBD2	CASIGGGEQYF	TGCGCCAGCATTGGGGGGGGGGAGCAGTACTTC
many	12	TRBV20-1	TRBJ2-7	TRBD2	CSAGTSVWEQYF	TGCAGTGCTGGGACTAGCGTGTGGGAGCAGTACTTC
many	15	TRBV20-1	TRBJ2-6	.	CSARGHNSGANVLTF	TGCAGTGCTAGGGGACACAACTCTGGGGCCAACGTCCTGACTTTC
many	13	TRBV4-1	TRBJ2-1	.	CASSQGQGNEQFF	TGCGCCAGCAGCCAAGGGCAGGGTAATGAGCAGTTCTTC
many	18	TRBV23-1	TRBJ1-1	TRBD1	CASTHEPGTGLLIAEAFF	TGCGCCAGCACCCACGAACCCGGGACAGGTCTGTTAATCGCTGAAGCTTTCTTT
many	17	TRBV7-2	TRBJ2-3	.	CASSLPFGAGITDTQYF	TGTGCCAGCAGCCTGCCGTTTGGGGCGGGGATCACAGATACGCAGTATTTT
many	12	TRBV12-3/TRBV12-4	TRBJ1-1	.	CASSPSGGGAFF	TGTGCCAGCAGTCCCTCGGGGGGCGGAGCTTTCTTT
many	14	TRBV15	TRBJ2-3	.	CATSRGGRTDTQYF	TGTGCCACCAGCAGAGGAGGGAGGACAGATACGCAGTATTTT
many	16	TRBV12-3/TRBV12-4	TRBJ1-5	TRBD1	CASSPNRGGGNQPQHF	TGTGCCAGCAGCCCCAACCGAGGGGGCGGCAATCAGCCCCAGCATTTT
many	14	TRBV20-1	TRBJ1-3	TRBD1	CSARGDSSGNTIYF	TGCAGTGCTAGGGGGGACAGCTCTGGAAACACCATATATTTT
many	14	TRBV7-6	TRBJ1-1	TRBD1	CASSSKGQGAEAFF	TGTGCCAGCAGCTCAAAGGGACAGGGCGCTGAAGCTTTCTTT
many	11	TRBV12-3/TRBV12-4	TRBJ2-1	.	CASRLGDEQFF	TGTGCCAGCAGGCTCGGCGATGAGCAGTTCTTC
many	16	TRBV11-2	TRBJ2-3	TRBD2	CASSFGTSGGGWAQYF	TGTGCCAGCAGCTTTGGGACTAGCGGGGGGGGTTGGGCGCAGTATTTT
many	13	TRBV5-1	TRBJ2-1	.	CASSLEGENEQFF	TGCGCCAGCAGCTTGGAGGGGGAGAATGAGCAGTTCTTC
many	13	TRBV20-1	TRBJ2-3	TRBD2	CSPRGGNTDTQYF	TGCAGTCCTCGGGGGGGGAACACAGATACGCAGTATTTT
many	13	TRBV5-6	TRBJ1-1	.	CASSLMQGTEAFF	TGTGCCAGCAGCTTGATGCAGGGCACTGAAGCTTTCTTT
many	14	TRBV5-1	TRBJ2-7	.	CASSVDESTYEQYF	TGCGCCAGCAGCGTAGACGAGTCCACCTACGAGCAGTACTTC
many	13	TRBV11-2	TRBJ1-2	TRBD1	CASSFTGDYGYTF	TGTGCCAGCAGCTTTACAGGGGATTATGGCTACACCTTC
many	17	TRBV4-2	TRBJ2-1	.	CASSQGGSGGSYNEQFF	TGTGCCAGCAGCCAAGGGGGTAGTGGAGGGTCCTACAATGAGCAGTTCTTC
many	13	TRBV20-1	TRBJ2-5	.	CSARNWLAETQYF	TGCAGTGCTAGAAATTGGCTAGCCGAGACCCAGTACTTC
many	15	TRBV20-1	TRBJ1-1	.	CSARDGGGLGSEAFF	TGCAGTGCTAGAGATGGTGGGGGCCTGGGTTCGGAAGCTTTCTTT
many	16	TRBV7-6	TRBJ2-1	.	CASSPNPSDRANEQFF	TGTGCCAGCAGCCCGAACCCTAGCGACAGGGCAAATGAGCAGTTCTTC
many	14	TRBV6-6	TRBJ1-2	TRBD1	CASSYSTGGYGYTF	TGTGCCAGCAGTTACTCCACAGGGGGCTATGGCTACACCTTC
medium-sized	15	TRBV7-8	TRBJ2-1	TRBD1	CASSLYDRAYNEQFF	TGTGCCAGCAGCTTATACGACAGGGCCTACAATGAGCAGTTCTTC
many	16	TRBV9	TRBJ2-2	TRBD2	CASSVAPLGGTGELFF	TGTGCCAGCAGCGTAGCCCCTCTGGGAGGGACCGGGGAGCTGTTTTTT
many	17	TRBV12-3/TRBV12-4	TRBJ1-5	TRBD1	CASSLEQGVYSNQPQHF	TGTGCCAGCAGTTTAGAACAGGGGGTCTATAGCAATCAGCCCCAGCATTTT
many	11	TRBV30	TRBJ2-3	.	CAWSVLGTQYF	TGTGCCTGGAGTGTACTGGGTACGCAGTATTTT
many	13	TRBV12-3/TRBV12-4	TRBJ2-2	.	CASRTFHTGELFF	TGTGCCAGCAGGACTTTTCACACCGGGGAGCTGTTTTTT
many	15	TRBV19	TRBJ2-7	TRBD1	CASRGTGASSYEQYF	TGTGCCAGTAGGGGGACAGGCGCAAGCTCCTACGAGCAGTACTTC
many	12	TRBV20-1	TRBJ1-3	.	CSASGPGNTIYF	TGCAGTGCTAGTGGGCCTGGAAACACCATATATTTT
many	13	TRBV4-1	TRBJ1-2	.	CASSLTGLGGYTF	TGCGCCAGCAGCCTCACAGGTCTAGGCGGCTACACCTTC
many	16	TRBV2	TRBJ1-2	.	CASSEDRPGSRGGYTF	TGTGCCAGCAGTGAAGACCGCCCCGGATCGCGGGGTGGCTACACCTTC
many	11	TRBV5-1	TRBJ2-7	.	CASSSKSEQYF	TGCGCCAGCAGCTCCAAGTCCGAGCAGTACTTC
many	12	TRBV6-6	TRBJ2-1	TRBD2	CASGGTNDEQFF	TGTGCCAGCGGGGGGACTAACGATGAGCAGTTCTTC
.	13	TRBV5-1	TRBJ1-1	TRBD1	CASYGTANTEAFF	TGCGCCAGCTATGGGACAGCTAACACTGAAGCTTTCTTT
many	13	TRBV7-9	TRBJ2-5	TRBD2	CASSLTSRETQYF	TGTGCCAGCAGCTTGACTAGCCGTGAGACCCAGTACTTC